Included here is one T cell receptor beta chain sequence, with context. This entry comes from a study of blood T cell repertoires in COVID-19. Turning to the study itself: Sites across the United States, Italy and Spain contributed samples from acute and convalescent COVID-19. From T cells, B-cell-depleted T cells, or PBMCs came the material, which was cDNA or gDNA.

As processed by the authors: Amplifying reference gene primers gave estimates of nucleated cell counts. Clones were read by immunoSEQ multiplex PCR, and TCRdb kept only the in-frame ones, dropping some. That table furnishes V, J and clone size, whereas the DNA furnished D and trimming. The profile shows roughly 120,000 clones, 70% to 85% of them singletons. Germline CDR1 is LGHDT and CDR2 is YNNKEL (reference sequence). V was cut by 1 base and J by 1 base, with 5 bases left in between. This CDR3 region has 15 residues. This TCR was sampled from a man between 65 and 80 years old with active or convalescent COVID-19. The chain combines TRBV3-1 (or the pseudogene TRBV3-2) with TRBJ2-6; no clear D gene. The sequencing sample was made of peripheral blood. The CDR3 bases are TGTGCCAGCAGCCAAGTAAAATCTGGGGCCAACGTCCTGACTTTC. As protein: CASSQVKSGANVLTF.